This is a list of T cell receptor beta chains from one sample in a study of CD8+ T cells in alopecia areata. Only in-frame clones appear in the TCRdb table, and some are missing; sequencing was by immunoSEQ multiplex PCR. The sample carries fewer than 350,000 clones, 58% recorded once. The sample was CD4+ T cells sorted from blood, taken at week 24, from a patient treated with tofacitinib. The source of these receptors is a human donor with alopecia areata. CDR3s include the opening cysteine and the closing phenylalanine or tryptophan. D genes are given only for firm matches. Size is omitted from some rows. Given values are once, few, many or a class for expanded clones.

V gene: TRBV30; D gene: NA; J gene: TRBJ2-3; clone size: NA; CDR3 protein: CAWSVQRSGADTQYF; CDR3 DNA: TGTGCCTGGAGTGTACAGCGGTCAGGGGCAGATACGCAGTATTTT
V gene: TRBV6-1; D gene: TRBD1; J gene: TRBJ1-2; clone size: NA; CDR3 protein: CASRWTGSGYGYTF; CDR3 DNA: TGTGCCAGCAGATGGACAGGGTCGGGTTATGGCTACACCTTC
V gene: TRBV7-2; D gene: NA; J gene: TRBJ2-1; clone size: few; CDR3 protein: CASSLRWDPLVF; CDR3 DNA: TGTGCCAGCAGCTTAAGGTGGGACCCCCTGGTCTTC
V gene: TRBV5-1; D gene: NA; J gene: TRBJ1-2; clone size: once; CDR3 protein: CASSTLAYYGYTF; CDR3 DNA: TGCGCCAGCAGTACCCTGGCCTATTATGGCTACACCTTC
V gene: TRBV30; D gene: NA; J gene: TRBJ1-1; clone size: few; CDR3 protein: CAWGSQGTTEAFF; CDR3 DNA: TGTGCCTGGGGCTCGCAGGGCACCACTGAAGCTTTCTTT
V gene: TRBV7-2; D gene: NA; J gene: TRBJ2-7; clone size: once; CDR3 protein: CASSKLGQDEQYF; CDR3 DNA: TGTGCCAGCAGTAAATTAGGTCAAGACGAGCAGTACTTC
V gene: TRBV19; D gene: NA; J gene: TRBJ2-3; clone size: NA; CDR3 protein: CASSPDSQGDTQYF; CDR3 DNA: TGTGCCAGCTCCCCGGACAGCCAGGGGGATACGCAGTATTTT
V gene: TRBV5-6; D gene: NA; J gene: TRBJ2-5; clone size: NA; CDR3 protein: CASTPNGSETQYF; CDR3 DNA: TGTGCCAGCACCCCTAATGGGTCGGAGACCCAGTACTTC
V gene: TRBV15; D gene: TRBD1; J gene: TRBJ2-6; clone size: NA; CDR3 protein: CATSRRGTGPGANVLTF; CDR3 DNA: TGTGCCACCAGCAGGAGGGGGACAGGACCTGGGGCCAACGTCCTGACTTTC
V gene: TRBV30; D gene: NA; J gene: TRBJ2-5; clone size: NA; CDR3 protein: CAWSVRVGRVETQYF; CDR3 DNA: TGTGCCTGGAGTGTACGGGTGGGCCGGGTGGAGACCCAGTACTTC
V gene: TRBV30; D gene: TRBD1; J gene: TRBJ1-2; clone size: once; CDR3 protein: CALRTGTTYGYTF; CDR3 DNA: TGTGCCTTGCGGACAGGGACGACCTATGGCTACACCTTC
V gene: TRBV30; D gene: NA; J gene: TRBJ1-2; clone size: NA; CDR3 protein: CAWTDTHYGYTF; CDR3 DNA: TGTGCCTGGACGGACACCCACTATGGCTACACCTTC
V gene: TRBV18; D gene: NA; J gene: TRBJ2-5; clone size: NA; CDR3 protein: CASSPVLRTSETQYF; CDR3 DNA: NA
V gene: TRBV6-5; D gene: TRBD1; J gene: TRBJ2-5; clone size: once; CDR3 protein: CATKQGGPQYF; CDR3 DNA: TGTGCCACCAAACAGGGGGGCCCGCAGTACTTC
V gene: TRBV6-6; D gene: NA; J gene: TRBJ2-5; clone size: NA; CDR3 protein: CASSPYGETQYF; CDR3 DNA: TGTGCCAGCAGCCCGTACGGGGAGACCCAGTACTTC
V gene: TRBV29-1; D gene: NA; J gene: TRBJ1-4; clone size: NA; CDR3 protein: CLGGDATNEKLFF; CDR3 DNA: TGCCTTGGGGGGGATGCAACTAATGAAAAACTGTTTTTT
V gene: TRBV30; D gene: NA; J gene: TRBJ2-5; clone size: NA; CDR3 protein: CAWSRGTVQETQYF; CDR3 DNA: TGTGCCTGGAGCCGGGGGACAGTACAAGAGACCCAGTACTTC
V gene: TRBV5-4; D gene: TRBD2; J gene: TRBJ2-3; clone size: NA; CDR3 protein: CASSFLAGVRTDTQYF; CDR3 DNA: TGTGCCAGCAGCTTCTTAGCGGGGGTTCGCACAGATACGCAGTATTTT
V gene: TRBV27; D gene: NA; J gene: TRBJ1-2; clone size: NA; CDR3 protein: CASSTTPGRYGYTF; CDR3 DNA: TGTGCCAGCAGTACCACCCCGGGACGCTATGGCTACACCTTC
V gene: TRBV9; D gene: NA; J gene: TRBJ2-2; clone size: NA; CDR3 protein: CASSVQSRIINTGELFF; CDR3 DNA: TGTGCCAGCAGCGTACAATCACGGATTATAAACACCGGGGAGCTGTTTTTT
V gene: TRBV27; D gene: NA; J gene: TRBJ2-3; clone size: NA; CDR3 protein: CASSARQGTDTQYF; CDR3 DNA: TGTGCCAGCAGTGCCCGACAGGGCACAGATACGCAGTATTTT
V gene: TRBV29-1; D gene: NA; J gene: TRBJ1-1; clone size: NA; CDR3 protein: CSVEGARNTEAFF; CDR3 DNA: TGCAGCGTTGAAGGGGCCAGGAACACTGAAGCTTTCTTT
V gene: TRBV19; D gene: NA; J gene: TRBJ2-6; clone size: few; CDR3 protein: CASTRDGGSGANVLTF; CDR3 DNA: TGTGCCAGTACCCGGGACGGGGGCTCTGGGGCCAACGTCCTGACTTTC
V gene: TRBV28; D gene: NA; J gene: TRBJ1-1; clone size: once; CDR3 protein: CASSPLGQGQNTEAFF; CDR3 DNA: TGTGCCAGCAGTCCCTTGGGGCAGGGGCAGAACACTGAAGCTTTCTTT
V gene: TRBV30; D gene: TRBD1; J gene: TRBJ1-6; clone size: NA; CDR3 protein: CAWSRQGEGNSPLHF; CDR3 DNA: TGTGCCTGGAGCCGACAGGGAGAAGGAAATTCACCCCTCCACTTT
V gene: TRBV4-3; D gene: NA; J gene: TRBJ2-3; clone size: NA; CDR3 protein: CASSLEGRGAGAADTQYF; CDR3 DNA: TGCGCCAGCAGCCTCGAAGGGAGGGGGGCCGGGGCAGCAGATACGCAGTATTTT
V gene: TRBV30; D gene: TRBD1; J gene: TRBJ2-2; clone size: few; CDR3 protein: CAWSVALVRQGMAGELFF; CDR3 DNA: TGTGCCTGGAGTGTGGCGTTAGTGAGACAGGGGATGGCCGGGGAGCTGTTTTTT
V gene: TRBV30; D gene: TRBD2; J gene: TRBJ2-1; clone size: NA; CDR3 protein: CAWRGTSGRLGEQFF; CDR3 DNA: TGTGCCTGGAGGGGGACTAGCGGCCGATTAGGTGAGCAGTTCTTC
V gene: TRBV29-1; D gene: TRBD1; J gene: TRBJ1-1; clone size: NA; CDR3 protein: CSLRDSNTEAFF; CDR3 DNA: TGCAGCCTCCGGGACAGCAACACTGAAGCTTTCTTT
V gene: TRBV10-3; D gene: NA; J gene: TRBJ1-5; clone size: few; CDR3 protein: CATGMRTNPQPQHF; CDR3 DNA: TGTGCCACCGGCATGAGGACAAATCCCCAGCCCCAGCATTTT
V gene: TRBV29-1; D gene: NA; J gene: TRBJ2-7; clone size: NA; CDR3 protein: CSVEEDTRGGEQYF; CDR3 DNA: TGCAGCGTTGAGGAAGATACGAGAGGAGGAGAGCAGTACTTC